This TCR beta chain derives from a study of shared clonotypes between healthy human individuals. Genomic DNA belonging to each subset was distributed in equal measure over several immunoSEQ plates. The table came from immunoSEQ multiplex PCR; TCRdb's copy has only in-frame clones and leaves some out. Of approximately 740,000 clones in the sample, about 91% were seen once. Germline V CDR1 and CDR2: ENHRY, SYGVKD. V gave up 4 bases and J gave up 0 bases; unmatched junction bases: 14. This CDR3 region has 20 residues. Notes on the study in general: Shared clonotypes across all four donors exceeded non-shared ones in generation probability. Compared with memory subsets, naive subsets generally had larger estimated richness.

In regard to this clone: Antigen: not known.

CD45RO-negative cells were positively selected for CCR7, leaving out terminally differentiated effector memory CD45RA+ cells. The receptor's source is a man aged 30 to 39 in good health. The sample was naive CD8+ T cells sorted from blood. The chain links TRBV10-3 to TRBJ2-1, with 11 bases that match TRBD2. The CDR3 nucleotides read TGTGCCATCAGTGCACCGACCCTGACTAGCGGGAAAAGCTCCTACAATGAGCAGTTCTTC. Its translation: CAISAPTLTSGKSSYNEQFF.